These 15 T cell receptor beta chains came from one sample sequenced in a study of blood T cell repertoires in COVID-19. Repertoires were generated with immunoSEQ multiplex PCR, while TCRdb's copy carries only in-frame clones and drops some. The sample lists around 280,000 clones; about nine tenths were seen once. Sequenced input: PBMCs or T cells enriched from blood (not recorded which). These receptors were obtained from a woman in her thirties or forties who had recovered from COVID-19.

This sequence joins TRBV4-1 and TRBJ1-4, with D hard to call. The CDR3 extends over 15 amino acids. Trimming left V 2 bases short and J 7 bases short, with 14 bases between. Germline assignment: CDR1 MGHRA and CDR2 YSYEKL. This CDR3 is CASSQKTWAVEKLFF. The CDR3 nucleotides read TGCGCCAGCAGCCAAAAGACATGGGCAGTTGAAAAACTGTTTTTT.

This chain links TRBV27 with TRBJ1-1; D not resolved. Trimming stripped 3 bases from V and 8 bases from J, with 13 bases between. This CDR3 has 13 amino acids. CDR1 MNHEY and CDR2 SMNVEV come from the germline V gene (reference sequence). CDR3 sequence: CASSFLGEKEAFF. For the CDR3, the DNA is TGTGCCAGCAGTTTCCTAGGAGAAAAAGAAGCTTTCTTT.

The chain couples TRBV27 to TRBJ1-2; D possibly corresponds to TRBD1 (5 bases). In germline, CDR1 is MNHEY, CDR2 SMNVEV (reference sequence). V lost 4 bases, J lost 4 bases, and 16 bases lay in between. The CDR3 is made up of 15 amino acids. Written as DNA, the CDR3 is TGTGCCAGCAGTTCTCGGGGGGACTACAGCTATGGCTACACCTTC. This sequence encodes CASSSRGDYSYGYTF.

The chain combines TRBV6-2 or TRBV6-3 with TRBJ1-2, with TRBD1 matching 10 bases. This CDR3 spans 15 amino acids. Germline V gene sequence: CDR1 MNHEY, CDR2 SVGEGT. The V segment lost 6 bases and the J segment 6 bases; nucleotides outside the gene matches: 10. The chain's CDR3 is CASSPPPGQGHGYTF. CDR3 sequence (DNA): TGTGCCAGCAGCCCACCCCCGGGACAGGGGCATGGCTACACCTTC.

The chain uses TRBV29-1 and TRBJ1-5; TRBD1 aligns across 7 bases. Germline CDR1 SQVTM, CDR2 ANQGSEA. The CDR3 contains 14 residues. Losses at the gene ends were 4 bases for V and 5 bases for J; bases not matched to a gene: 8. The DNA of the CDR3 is TGCAGCGTTGGAGTAGGGGGCTACGATCAGCCCCAGCATTTT. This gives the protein CSVGVGGYDQPQHF.

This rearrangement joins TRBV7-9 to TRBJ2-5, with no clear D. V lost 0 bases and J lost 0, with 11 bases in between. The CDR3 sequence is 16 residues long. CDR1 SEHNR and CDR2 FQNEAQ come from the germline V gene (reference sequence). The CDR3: CASSLAFTVNQETQYF. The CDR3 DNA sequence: TGTGCCAGCAGCTTAGCGTTTACAGTAAACCAAGAGACCCAGTACTTC.

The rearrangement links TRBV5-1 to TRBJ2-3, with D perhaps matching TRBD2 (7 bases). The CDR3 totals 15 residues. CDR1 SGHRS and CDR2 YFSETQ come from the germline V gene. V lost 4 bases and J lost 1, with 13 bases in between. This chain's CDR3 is CASSPAGARTDTQYF. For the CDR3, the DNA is TGCGCCAGCAGCCCGGCGGGGGCCCGCACAGATACGCAGTATTTT.

CDR3 nucleotide sequence: TGTGCCAGCAGCGACGGACAGGGTGGTGAAAAACTGTTTTTT. It codes for CASSDGQGGEKLFF. V and J are TRBV7-9 and TRBJ1-4, with 8 bases aligning to TRBD1. CDR1 SEHNR and CDR2 FQNEAQ come from the germline V gene (reference sequence). With 5 bases clipped from V and 7 bases from J, the junction kept 6 bases outside the gene matches. The CDR3 consists of 14 residues.

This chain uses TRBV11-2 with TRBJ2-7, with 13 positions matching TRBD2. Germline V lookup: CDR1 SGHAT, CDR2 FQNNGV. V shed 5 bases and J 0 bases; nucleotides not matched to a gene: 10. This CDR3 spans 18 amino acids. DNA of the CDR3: TGTGCCAGCAGCCCACAAAGGACTAGCGGGAGTAGCTCCTACGAGCAGTACTTC. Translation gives CASSPQRTSGSSSYEQYF.

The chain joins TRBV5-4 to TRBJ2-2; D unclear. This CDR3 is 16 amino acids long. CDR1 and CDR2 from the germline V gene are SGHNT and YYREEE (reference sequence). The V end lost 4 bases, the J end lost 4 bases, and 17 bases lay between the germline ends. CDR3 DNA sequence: TGTGCCAGCAGCCCATTCCCCCCCGGGTCCACCGGGGAGCTGTTTTTT. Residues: CASSPFPPGSTGELFF.

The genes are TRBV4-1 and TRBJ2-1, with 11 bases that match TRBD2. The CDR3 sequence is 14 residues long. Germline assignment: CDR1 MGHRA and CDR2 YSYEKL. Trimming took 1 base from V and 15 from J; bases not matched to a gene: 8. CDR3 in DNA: TGCGCCAGCAGCCAAGTAATAGCGGGGGGGCCCAGGTTCTTC. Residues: CASSQVIAGGPRFF.

The DNA for the CDR3 is TGTGCCAGCAGCCCCCGATTAACCCACAGGGCCCTAGCCTACGAGCAGTACTTC. Translation gives CASSPRLTHRALAYEQYF. The chain combines TRBV7-2 with TRBJ2-7, with a weak D call TRBD1 (6 bases). The CDR3 totals 18 residues. Trimming stripped 5 bases from V and 2 bases from J, with 25 bases between. CDR1 SGHTA and CDR2 FQGNSA come from the germline V gene.

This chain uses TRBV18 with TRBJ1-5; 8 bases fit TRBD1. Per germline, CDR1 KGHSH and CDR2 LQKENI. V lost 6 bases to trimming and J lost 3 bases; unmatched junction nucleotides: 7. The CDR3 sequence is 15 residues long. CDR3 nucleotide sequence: TGTGCCAGCTCGCCGCAGGGGGCAGTCAATCAGCCCCAGCATTTT. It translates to CASSPQGAVNQPQHF.

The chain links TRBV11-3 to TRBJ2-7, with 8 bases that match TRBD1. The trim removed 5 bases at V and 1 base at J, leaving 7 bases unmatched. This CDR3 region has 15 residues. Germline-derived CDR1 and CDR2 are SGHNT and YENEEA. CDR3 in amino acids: CASSRGTGKSYEQYF. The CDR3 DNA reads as TGTGCCAGCAGCAGAGGGACAGGTAAATCCTACGAGCAGTACTTC.

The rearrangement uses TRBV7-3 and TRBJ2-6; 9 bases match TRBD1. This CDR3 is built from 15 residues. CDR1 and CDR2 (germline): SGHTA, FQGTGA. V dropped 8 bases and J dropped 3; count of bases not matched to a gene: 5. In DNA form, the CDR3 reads TGTGCCAGCGGGGACAGGGTTGGTGGGGCCAACGTCCTGACTTTC. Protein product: CASGDRVGGANVLTF. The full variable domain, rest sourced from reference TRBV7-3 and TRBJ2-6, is GAGVSQTPSNKVTEKGKYVELRCDPISGHTALYWYRQSLGQGPEFLIYFQGTGAADDSGLPNDRFFAVRPEGSVSTLKIQRTERGDSAVYLCASGDRVGGANVLTFGAGSRLTVL.